A single sample is the source of the 27 T cell receptor beta chains below, sequenced in a study of blood T cell repertoires in COVID-19. Clones were sequenced by immunoSEQ multiplex PCR, and TCRdb holds only the in-frame ones, with some missing. The table has approximately 260,000 clones, about 86% seen once. The sample consisted of PBMCs or T cells enriched from blood (not recorded which). All receptors derive from a woman aged 40-49 years with acute COVID-19.

The gene calls are TRBV3-1 (or the pseudogene TRBV3-2) and TRBJ2-1; 7 bases fit TRBD2. The germline V gene encodes CDR1 LGHDT and CDR2 YNNKEL (reference sequence). V gave up 4 bases and J gave up 8 bases; unmatched junction bases: 14. The CDR3 loop spans 16 amino acids. The CDR3 nucleotides read TGTGCCAGCAGCCCCCATGGCGGGAGTAGGTTGGATGAGCAGTTCTTC. This encodes CASSPHGGSRLDEQFF.

The rearrangement uses TRBV6-1 and TRBJ2-1, with 7 bases lining up with TRBD1. CDR1 MNHNS and CDR2 SASEGT come from the germline V gene. V shed 2 bases, J shed 7 bases, and the junction held 8 bases outside the gene matches. The CDR3 spans 15 residues. The CDR3 DNA reads as TGTGCCAGCAGTGAAATGGGACAGCCTTGGAATGAGCAGTTCTTC. Translation: CASSEMGQPWNEQFF.

In DNA form, the CDR3 reads TGTGCCAGCAGCCCTCCCCGGGGGACAGGGGGCTATGGCTACACCTTC. Amino acids: CASSPPRGTGGYGYTF. This chain links TRBV4-2 with TRBJ1-2; 11 bases agree with TRBD1. The J segment lost 4 bases and the V segment lost 4 bases, leaving 8 bases of the junction unmatched. CDR1 and CDR2 from the germline V gene are LGHNA and YNFKEQ. This CDR3 has 16 residues.

The V call is TRBV19, the J call TRBJ1-6; the match to TRBD1 covers 7 bases. The CDR3 extends over 16 amino acids. The V gene end was trimmed by 5 bases and the J gene end by 8 bases; junction bases not matched to a gene: 12. From germline, CDR1 is LNHDA and CDR2 SQIVND (reference sequence). In DNA, the CDR3 is TGTGCCAGTAGTTTCTCCCCGACAGGGTCTGATTCACCCCTCCACTTT. Residues: CASSFSPTGSDSPLHF.

The chain recombines TRBV6-6 with TRBJ2-7; 10 bases line up with TRBD1. The CDR3 contains 14 residues. Germline CDR1 and CDR2: MNHNY and SVGAGI (reference sequence). J lost 6 bases, V lost 9 bases, and 11 bases had no gene match. The CDR3 is CASRPDRGGGEQYF. The CDR3 DNA reads as TGTGCCAGTAGACCGGACAGGGGGGGTGGCGAGCAGTACTTC.

This chain uses TRBV4-1 with TRBJ2-1, with 13 bases lining up with TRBD2. Trimming cost V 4 bases and J 15 bases; bases outside gene matches: 9. Germline V gene data show CDR1 as MGHRA and CDR2 as YSYEKL. The CDR3 covers 14 residues. This CDR3 is CASSPRTSGGSGFF. As DNA, the CDR3 is TGCGCCAGCAGCCCACGGACTAGCGGGGGTAGTGGGTTCTTC.

For the CDR3, the DNA is TGTGCCAGCAGCTCTCCTCCCAAAGCGGGAGGCCCGGGGACTAATGAGCAGTTCTTC. It translates to CASSSPPKAGGPGTNEQFF. The rearrangement joins TRBV5-4 to TRBJ2-1, with 9 bases fitting TRBD2. V was pared by 3 bases and J by 7 bases, with 20 bases of the junction left unmatched. The CDR3 runs to 19 residues. Germline-derived CDR1 and CDR2 are SGHNT and YYREEE (reference sequence).

The CDR3 nucleotides read TGTGCCTGGACCCCGACACTCAGCACAGATACGCAGTATTTT. It codes for CAWTPTLSTDTQYF. The chain joins TRBV30 to TRBJ2-3; D is unclear. V was pared by 4 bases and J by 0 bases, with 11 bases between. The CDR3 has 14 residues. CDR1 is GTSNPN, CDR2 SVGIG, per germline (reference sequence).

The rearrangement uses TRBV20-1 and TRBJ2-5; possible D gene TRBD1, 6 bases. The V and J ends lost 3 bases and 3 bases respectively, with 14 bases between them. Germline CDR1 DFQATT, CDR2 SNEGSKA (reference sequence). This CDR3 region has 14 residues. CDR3 protein: CSASLWDTKETQYF. The DNA of the CDR3 is TGCAGTGCTAGTCTGTGGGACACAAAAGAGACCCAGTACTTC.

The chain has TRBV18 and TRBJ1-5; no reliable D call. The CDR3 runs to 15 residues. CDR1 is KGHSH and CDR2 is LQKENI in the germline V gene. The V end lost 5 bases, the J end lost 3 bases, and 14 bases lay between the germline ends. The CDR3 is CASSADGRNNQPQHF. The CDR3 DNA reads as TGTGCCAGCTCAGCTGATGGCAGAAACAATCAGCCCCAGCATTTT.

This rearrangement joins TRBV12-5 to TRBJ2-1; D unresolved. The CDR3 has 12 residues. The germline CDR1 and CDR2 sequences are LGHNT and FRNRAP. Deletions cut 0 bases from V and 9 bases from J, with 6 bases between. The CDR3: CASGLVVSEQFF. DNA for the CDR3: TGTGCTAGTGGTTTGGTCGTCTCTGAGCAGTTCTTC.

The chain couples TRBV28 to TRBJ2-2; the D gene is possibly TRBD2 (5 bases). The length of the CDR3 is 15 residues. Trimming removed 3 bases at V and 5 bases at J, with 13 bases between. Germline V gives CDR1 MDHEN, CDR2 SYDVKM. The CDR3 coding sequence is TGTGCCAGCAGTTTGATGACGGGAACTACCGGGGAGCTGTTTTTT. Its protein is CASSLMTGTTGELFF.

The V and J genes are TRBV9 and TRBJ2-1; no clear D gene. CDR3 length equals 12 residues. The V gene lost 3 bases and the J gene lost 9 bases, with 10 bases spanning the gap. CDR1 and CDR2 (germline): SGDLS, YYNGEE. The chain's CDR3 is CASSAPRLEQFF. In DNA form, the CDR3 reads TGTGCCAGCAGCGCGCCTAGGCTTGAGCAGTTCTTC.

The chain recombines TRBV25-1 with TRBJ2-2; unclear D gene. The CDR3 is 15 amino acids. V was clipped by 5 bases and J by 0 bases, with 10 bases between them. Germline V lookup: CDR1 MGHDK, CDR2 SYGVNS. The CDR3 is CASSQSGSNTGELFF. CDR3 sequence (DNA): TGTGCCAGCAGTCAATCGGGTTCGAACACCGGGGAGCTGTTTTTT.

The CDR3 spells CASSLQGSGYGYTF. The DNA for the CDR3 is TGTGCCAGCAGCTTACAGGGTTCGGGCTATGGCTACACCTTC. The rearrangement uses TRBV5-4 and TRBJ1-2, with TRBD1 as a possible D gene (6 bases). Germline values: CDR1 SGHNT, CDR2 YYREEE (reference sequence). The length of the CDR3 is 14 residues. Trimming cost V 2 bases and J 4 bases, with 12 bases left between them.

The V and J genes are TRBV11-3 and TRBJ2-5; D is uncertain. Germline assignment: CDR1 SGHNT and CDR2 YENEEA. V was shortened by 5 bases and J by 5 bases, with 12 bases between the two germline ends. CDR3 length: 13 amino acids. The CDR3 loop reads CASSVPSLETQYF. In nucleotides, the CDR3 is TGTGCCAGCAGCGTACCGAGTTTGGAGACCCAGTACTTC. The full variable domain, rest sourced from reference TRBV11-3 and TRBJ2-5, is EAGVVQSPRYKIIEKKQPVAFWCNPISGHNTLYWYLQNLGQGPELLIRYENEEAVDDSQLPKDRFSAERLKGVDSTLKIQPAELGDSAVYLCASSVPSLETQYFGPGTRLLVL.

This clone was recorded a few times. CDR3 loop: CASSLSEKTEAFF. CDR3 in DNA: TGTGCCAGCAGCCTCTCAGAAAAAACTGAAGCTTTCTTT. V and J are TRBV7-6 and TRBJ1-1; no reliable D call. CDR1 SGHVS and CDR2 FNYEAQ come from the germline V gene. The CDR3 has 13 amino acids. Trimming pared 5 bases from V and 5 bases from J, leaving 12 bases between.

V gene TRBV6-5 combines with J gene TRBJ2-5; TRBD2 matches at 9 bases. Germline V lookup: CDR1 MNHEY, CDR2 SVGAGI. With V trimmed by 6 bases and J by 7 bases, 12 bases remained unmatched. CDR3 length equals 15 residues. In DNA form, the CDR3 reads TGTGCCAGCAGAACTACGGGACTAGCTGGGGGGACCCAGTACTTC. Residues: CASRTTGLAGGTQYF.

This clone was picked up one time. This rearrangement joins TRBV13 to TRBJ2-7; 8 nucleotides match TRBD2. The CDR3 loop spans 14 amino acids. Looked up from germline, CDR1 is PRHDT and CDR2 is FYEKMQ (reference sequence). J gave up 3 bases and V 5 bases, and 6 bases lay outside the gene matches. CDR3 region: CASSPRGGDYEQYF. CDR3 nucleotides: TGTGCCAGCAGCCCCCGGGGGGGCGACTACGAGCAGTACTTC.

This clone was picked up a small number of times. CDR3 nucleotides: TGTGCCAGCAGCTTAGCGACAGGGGGCGCTTACTATGGCTACACCTTC. It yields the protein CASSLATGGAYYGYTF. This chain connects TRBV7-9 to TRBJ1-2; TRBD1 matches 10 bases. CDR1 and CDR2 (germline): SEHNR, FQNEAQ (reference sequence). Unmatched junction bases numbered 4, after V lost 0 bases and J lost 3 bases. The CDR3 spans 16 residues.

The chain combines TRBV25-1 with TRBJ1-4; 7 bases are a match to TRBD1. This CDR3 region has 18 residues. CDR1 MGHDK and CDR2 SYGVNS come from the germline V gene. Losses at the gene ends were 3 bases for V and 4 bases for J; bases not matched to a gene: 14. The CDR3 is CASSDPLNRDSHNEKLFF. The DNA for the CDR3 is TGTGCCAGCAGTGACCCTTTAAACCGGGACAGCCATAATGAAAAACTGTTTTTT.

V usage is TRBV3-1 (or the pseudogene TRBV3-2) and J usage is TRBJ1-5, with 9 bases fitting TRBD1. Germline V gene lookup returns CDR1 LGHDT and CDR2 YNNKEL (reference sequence). The CDR3 extends over 14 amino acids. V gave up 1 base and J gave up 6 bases; unmatched junction bases: 1. CDR3 nucleotide sequence: TGTGCCAGCAGCCAAGGACAGGGGGGTCAGCCCCAGCATTTT. It is translated as CASSQGQGGQPQHF.

The rearrangement joins TRBV4-1 to TRBJ2-1; TRBD2 aligns across 9 bases. J was trimmed by 8 bases and V by 1 base; bases with no gene match: 12. The V gene's germline CDR1 is MGHRA and CDR2 YSYEKL. CDR3 length: 17 residues. As DNA, the CDR3 is TGCGCCAGCAGCCAAGGGGCGCTAGCGGGACGAGTTCATGAGCAGTTCTTC. Translated, it gives CASSQGALAGRVHEQFF.

V is TRBV6-5 and J is TRBJ2-3; 9 bases are shared with TRBD1. Germline V gene lookup returns CDR1 MNHEY and CDR2 SVGAGI. The trim removed 7 bases at V and 2 bases at J, leaving 4 bases unmatched. The CDR3 is 14 amino acids. In nucleotides, the CDR3 is TGTGCCAGCAAGTGGGACAGGGCCACAGATACGCAGTATTTT. Translating gives CASKWDRATDTQYF.

The chain is built from TRBV18 and TRBJ1-3; D unresolved. This CDR3 contains 13 residues. Deletions cut 3 bases from V and 6 bases from J, with 9 bases between. Germline V gene data show CDR1 as KGHSH and CDR2 as LQKENI. The DNA of the CDR3 is TGTGCCAGCTCACCGGTACGAGAAAACACCATATATTTT. Translation gives CASSPVRENTIYF.

The V call is TRBV9, the J call TRBJ2-5, with 10 bases matching TRBD1. V dropped 0 bases and J dropped 2; count of bases not matched to a gene: 4. Germline loops: CDR1 SGDLS, CDR2 YYNGEE. The CDR3 is 16 amino acids. DNA for the CDR3: TGTGCCAGCAGCGTAGATCCGGGACAGGGGCAAGAGACCCAGTACTTC. Amino acid sequence: CASSVDPGQGQETQYF.

The V call is TRBV19, the J call TRBJ1-3, with D hard to call. The ends were cut back, 3 bases at V and 11 bases at J, with 20 bases in the middle. The CDR3 extends over 15 amino acids. Germline-derived CDR1 and CDR2 are LNHDA and SQIVND (reference sequence). Here the CDR3 reads CASSIGPPRAGAIYF. The CDR3 DNA reads as TGTGCCAGTAGTATTGGGCCCCCTAGGGCCGGGGCCATATATTTT.